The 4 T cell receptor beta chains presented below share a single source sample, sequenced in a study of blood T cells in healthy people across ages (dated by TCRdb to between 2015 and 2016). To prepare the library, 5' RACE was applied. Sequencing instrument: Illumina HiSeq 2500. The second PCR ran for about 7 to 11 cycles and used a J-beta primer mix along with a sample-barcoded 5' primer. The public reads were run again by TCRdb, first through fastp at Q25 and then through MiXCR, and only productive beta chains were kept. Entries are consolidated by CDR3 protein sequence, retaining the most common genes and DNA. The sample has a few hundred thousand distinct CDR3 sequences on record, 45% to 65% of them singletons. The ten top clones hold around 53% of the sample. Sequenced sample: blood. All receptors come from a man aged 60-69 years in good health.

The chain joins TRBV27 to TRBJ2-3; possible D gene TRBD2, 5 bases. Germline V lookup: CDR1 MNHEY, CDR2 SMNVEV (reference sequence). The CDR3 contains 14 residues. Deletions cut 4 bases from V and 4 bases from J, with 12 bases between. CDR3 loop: CASSSGEGADTQYF. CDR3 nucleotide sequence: TGTGCCAGCAGTTCCGGGGAAGGCGCAGATACGCAGTATTTT.

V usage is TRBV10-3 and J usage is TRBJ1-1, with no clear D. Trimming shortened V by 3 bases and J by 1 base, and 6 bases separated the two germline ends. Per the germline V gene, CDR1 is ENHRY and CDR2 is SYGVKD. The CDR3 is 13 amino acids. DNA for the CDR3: TGTGCCATCAGTGATACCAAGAACACTGAAGCTTTCTTT. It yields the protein CAISDTKNTEAFF.

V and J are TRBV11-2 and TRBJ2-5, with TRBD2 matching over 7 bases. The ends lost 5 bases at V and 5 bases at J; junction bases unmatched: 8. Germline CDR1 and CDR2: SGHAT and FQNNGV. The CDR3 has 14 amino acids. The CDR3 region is CASSPRLALETQYF. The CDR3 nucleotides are TGTGCCAGCAGCCCGCGACTAGCCTTGGAGACCCAGTACTTC.

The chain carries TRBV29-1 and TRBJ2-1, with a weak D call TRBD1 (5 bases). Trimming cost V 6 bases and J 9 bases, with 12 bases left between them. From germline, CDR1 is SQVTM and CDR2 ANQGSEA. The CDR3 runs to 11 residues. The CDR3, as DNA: TGCAGCGTGGCCGTGGGGCCTGAGCAGTTCTTC. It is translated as CSVAVGPEQFF.